A single sample is the source of the 21 T cell receptor beta chains below, sequenced in a study of cytomegalovirus exposure and HLA in healthy donors. This PCR relied on a set of 60 Vbeta primers and 13 Jbeta primers. Clones were read by immunoSEQ multiplex PCR, and TCRdb kept only the in-frame ones, dropping some. The table records 200,000 to 250,000 clones, roughly 80% of them present only once. Sample: PBMCs. These receptors originate from a woman aged 40 to 50 in good health and CMV-seropositive.

The chain links TRBV6-6 to TRBJ1-1; the match to TRBD1 covers 9 bases. The length of the CDR3 is 13 residues. V shed 6 bases, J shed 2 bases, and the junction held 1 base outside the gene matches. CDR1 MNHNY and CDR2 SVGAGI come from the germline V gene (reference sequence). CDR3 region: CASRTGGNTEAFF. As DNA, the CDR3 is TGTGCCAGCAGGACAGGGGGAAACACTGAAGCTTTCTTT.

The chain has TRBV9 and TRBJ2-5; 9 bases map to TRBD2. The J call may be wrong; the DNA end is better matched by TRBJ2-7. The CDR3 contains 17 residues. Germline CDR1 is SGDLS and CDR2 is YYNGEE. CDR3 in DNA: TGTGCCAGCAGCCCGGGGAGGGCTAGCGGGAAACCCTACGAGCAGTACTTC. As protein: CASSPGRASGKPYEQYF.

The chain couples TRBV27 to TRBJ1-1; TRBD1 might be the D (5 bases). V was shortened by 6 bases and J by 9 bases, with 20 bases between the two germline ends. CDR3 length equals 14 residues. Germline V gene data show CDR1 as MNHEY and CDR2 as SMNVEV (reference sequence). The chain's CDR3 is CASRPVHGGEKAFF. The CDR3 DNA sequence: TGTGCCAGCAGACCCGTTCATGGGGGGGAAAAAGCTTTCTTT.

Remarks on this clone: Different DNA sequences within this sample yield the same CDR3. In DNA form, the CDR3 reads TGTGCCATCAGTGAGTCAGGGGGCTTGGAGACCCAGTACTTC. It codes for CAISESGGLETQYF. The chain employs TRBV10-3 and TRBJ2-5, with 7 nucleotides matching TRBD1. CDR3 size: 14 residues. After removal of 0 bases from V and 5 bases from J, the junction contained 3 bases not matched to a gene. Germline values: CDR1 ENHRY, CDR2 SYGVKD.

In the case of this clone: At one end the junction does not follow the germline gene, possibly because of a read error. The chain uses TRBV7-9 and TRBJ2-3; a weak D match, TRBD2 (7 bases). The length of the CDR3 is 15 residues. CDR1 is SEHNR, CDR2 FQNEAQ, per germline (reference sequence). The CDR3 DNA follows: TGTTCCAGCAGCTCCAAGGGGGGGCTCACAGATACGCAGTATTTT. Encoded protein: CSSSSKGGLTDTQYF.

The V gene is TRBV6-6, the J gene TRBJ1-2; 7 bases line up with TRBD1. V lost 6 bases to trimming and J lost 13 bases; unmatched junction nucleotides: 11. The CDR3 is made up of 12 amino acids. Germline V CDR1 and CDR2: MNHNY, SVGAGI (reference sequence). The chain's CDR3 is CASRVGTALSTF. CDR3 DNA: TGTGCCAGCAGGGTAGGGACAGCCCTATCCACCTTC.

V is TRBV5-6 and J is TRBJ2-3; D perhaps matches TRBD2 (5 bases). V was shortened by 4 bases and J by 3 bases, with 9 bases between the two germline ends. The CDR3 has 13 amino acids. Germline values: CDR1 SGHDT, CDR2 YYEEEE. CDR3 nucleotide sequence: TGTGCCAGCAGCCCGGACTTTACAGATACGCAGTATTTT. It encodes CASSPDFTDTQYF.

V and J are TRBV27 and TRBJ2-7, with D possibly matching TRBD1 (5 bases). CDR1 and CDR2 (germline): MNHEY, SMNVEV (reference sequence). CDR3 length: 14 residues. Trimming stripped 6 bases from V and 0 bases from J, with 12 bases between. The CDR3 is CASSPLQDSYEQYF. CDR3 nucleotide sequence: TGTGCCAGCAGCCCACTACAGGACTCCTACGAGCAGTACTTC.

V usage is TRBV5-1 and J usage is TRBJ1-1, with 7 bases matching TRBD1. Germline assignment: CDR1 SGHRS and CDR2 YFSETQ. The CDR3 loop spans 15 amino acids. V dropped 2 bases and J dropped 0; count of bases not matched to a gene: 4. CDR3 nucleotides: TGCGCCAGCAGCTTATTGACAGGGCTGAACACTGAAGCTTTCTTT. Translation gives CASSLLTGLNTEAFF.

The chain is built from TRBV7-6 and TRBJ2-5, with 13 bases lining up with TRBD2. The V gene's germline CDR1 is SGHVS and CDR2 FNYEAQ. Unmatched junction bases numbered 5, after V lost 5 bases and J lost 2 bases. The CDR3 spans 16 residues. In DNA form, the CDR3 reads TGTGCCAGCAGCACACTAGCGGGAGGGACTCAAGAGACCCAGTACTTC. This gives the protein CASSTLAGGTQETQYF.

The rearrangement uses TRBV5-1 and TRBJ2-3, with 10 bases lining up with TRBD2. Trimming removed 0 bases from V and 2 bases from J; junction bases left unmatched: 12. CDR1 is SGHRS and CDR2 is YFSETQ in the germline V gene. The length of the CDR3 is 19 residues. CDR3 sequence: CASSLAPKAGGRITDTQYF. Here the CDR3 DNA reads TGCGCCAGCAGCTTGGCCCCAAAAGCGGGGGGGCGTATCACAGATACGCAGTATTTT.

The rearrangement joins TRBV14 to TRBJ1-2; no clear D. This CDR3 contains 14 residues. Trimming took 4 bases from V and 4 from J, leaving 13 bases between them. Germline V CDR1 and CDR2: SGHDN, FVKESK. Written as DNA, the CDR3 is TGTGCCAGCAGCCCCACCGGCCCGGGCTATGGCTACACCTTC. Protein product: CASSPTGPGYGYTF.

There are a few counts of this clone. The rearrangement uses TRBV14 and TRBJ2-7; no firm D call. The V gene's germline CDR1 is SGHDN and CDR2 FVKESK. The ends were cut back, 4 bases at V and 5 bases at J, with 6 bases in the middle. The CDR3 extends over 11 amino acids. CDR3 DNA sequence: TGTGCCAGCAGCCTGCTAGACGAGCAGTACTTC. Protein product: CASSLLDEQYF.

The chain carries TRBV7-2 and TRBJ1-2, with a weak D call TRBD1 (6 bases). The CDR3 spans 13 residues. The germline CDR1 and CDR2 sequences are SGHTA and FQGNSA. Trimming pared 6 bases from V and 4 bases from J, leaving 12 bases between. CDR3 sequence: CASSSRGGYGYTF. DNA for the CDR3: TGTGCCAGCAGTTCAAGGGGGGGCTATGGCTACACCTTC.

J is TRBJ2-4 and V is TRBV7-2, with 10 positions matching TRBD2. Germline CDR1 is SGHTA and CDR2 is FQGNSA. The CDR3 has 18 residues. V was clipped by 2 bases and J by 0 bases; unmatched bases: 7. As DNA, the CDR3 is TGTGCCAGCAGCTTACCAGCGGGAGGGGGAATAGCCAAAAACATTCAGTACTTC. This sequence encodes CASSLPAGGGIAKNIQYF.

The chain uses TRBV4-1 and TRBJ2-5; 11 bases agree with TRBD1. V shed 3 bases and J 4 bases; nucleotides not matched to a gene: 4. CDR1 and CDR2 (germline): MGHRA, YSYEKL. The CDR3 loop spans 15 amino acids. CDR3 sequence (DNA): TGCGCCAGCAGCCACGGGACAGGGGGGCGAGAGACCCAGTACTTC. Protein sequence: CASSHGTGGRETQYF.

This rearrangement joins TRBV2 to TRBJ2-2; a weak D match, TRBD1 (6 bases). The V end was cut by 5 bases, the J end by 6 bases, with 13 bases between. This CDR3 contains 14 residues. From germline, CDR1 is SNHLY and CDR2 FYNNEI. CDR3 amino acids: CASSFPQGAGELFF. The CDR3 DNA reads TGTGCCAGCAGTTTTCCACAGGGAGCCGGGGAGCTGTTTTTT.

The chain has TRBV18 and TRBJ1-5; no definite D call. The CDR3 spans 15 residues. From germline, CDR1 is KGHSH and CDR2 LQKENI. V gave up 2 bases and J gave up 0 bases, with 8 bases separating them. CDR3: CASSPSVNSNQPQHF. The CDR3 DNA follows: TGTGCCAGCTCACCATCCGTAAATAGCAATCAGCCCCAGCATTTT.

The chain uses TRBV4-2 and TRBJ2-1, with 7 bases lining up with TRBD2. There are 16 residues in the CDR3. Germline lookup yields CDR1 LGHNA and CDR2 YNFKEQ. The J segment lost 6 bases and the V segment lost 2 bases, leaving 10 bases of the junction unmatched. The CDR3 DNA reads TGTGCCAGCAGCCAAAAATTCCTAGCGGCTTTCAATGAGCAGTTCTTC. Its protein is CASSQKFLAAFNEQFF.

This chain connects TRBV5-1 to TRBJ2-1, with a weak D call TRBD1 (5 bases). Germline CDR1 is SGHRS and CDR2 is YFSETQ. CDR3 length: 16 amino acids. Trimming took off 4 bases at V and 6 bases at J, with 20 bases between the two ends. Here the CDR3 reads CASSPRDPDTLNEQFF. DNA of the CDR3: TGCGCCAGCAGCCCCAGGGATCCCGATACCCTCAATGAGCAGTTCTTC.

The V call is TRBV4-3, the J call TRBJ1-6; D unclear. CDR3 length: 16 amino acids. Germline CDR1 LGHNA, CDR2 YSLEER. Trimming left V 6 bases short and J 2 bases short, with 14 bases between. CDR3 protein: CASSSLGSPYNSPLHF. The CDR3 DNA is TGCGCCAGCAGTAGCCTCGGGTCTCCCTATAATTCACCCCTCCACTTT.